This is a list of T cell receptor beta chains from one sample in a study of immune characteristics of hereditary and idiopathic chronic pancreatitis. The repertoire was sequenced with immunoSEQ multiplex PCR; TCRdb's copy has only in-frame clones and lacks some. Found here are some 5,600 clones, about 70% of them singletons; the top ten hold approximately 7%. The sample was pancreas tissue with hereditary chronic pancreatitis. Every receptor here comes from a human donor with chronic pancreatitis. The CDR3 runs from the conserved cysteine through the conserved F or W. The D gene is left open where the match is weak. Clone size, where shown, is once, few, many, or a class for clones that have expanded.

.	.	TRBV6-1	TRBJ1-4	TGTGCCAGCAGTGATCGGCAGGGGTTCAATGAAAAACTGTTTTTT	CASSDRQGFNEKLFF
.	.	TRBV9	TRBJ2-6	TGTGCCAGCAGCTTATTCTCTGGGGCCAACGTCCTGACTTTC	CASSLFSGANVLTF
.	.	TRBV14	TRBJ2-2	TGTGCCAGCAGCCAAGATCGGGGCACCGGGGAGCTGTTTTTT	CASSQDRGTGELFF
.	.	TRBV30	TRBJ2-2	TGTGCCTGGAGTGGTCTTGGGGGAAGCACCGGGGAGCTGTTTTTT	CAWSGLGGSTGELFF
TRBD1	.	TRBV5-1	TRBJ1-1	TGCGCCAGCGCACAGGGGGCGGGTACTGAAGCTTTCTTT	CASAQGAGTEAFF
TRBD2	few	TRBV6-1	TRBJ2-3	TGTGCCAGCAGTGGACTAGCGGGGGCTACTAGCACAGATACGCAGTATTTT	CASSGLAGATSTDTQYF
TRBD2	few	TRBV5-8	TRBJ2-5	TGTGCCAGCAGCCACGCCTTGACTAGCGGGGGGAGCGAGACCCAGTACTTC	CASSHALTSGGSETQYF
.	few	TRBV7-2	TRBJ1-2	TGTGCCAGCAGCTTAGCGGCCCCCGGGTTGAGCTACACCTTC	CASSLAAPGLSYTF
.	.	TRBV18	TRBJ2-1	TGTGCCAGCTCACCCAACAACCTACGTAATGAGCAGTTCTTC	CASSPNNLRNEQFF
TRBD2	.	TRBV5-1	TRBJ2-1	TGCGCCAGCAGCTTTCCGGGACTAGCAAGCAATGAGCAGTTCTTC	CASSFPGLASNEQFF
.	.	TRBV30	TRBJ2-5	TGTGCCTGGAGTGTTAGTACGGGGACCCAGTACTTC	CAWSVSTGTQYF
TRBD2	.	TRBV3-1/TRBV3-2	TRBJ2-1	TGTGCCAGCAGCAGGACTAGCGGGGGGGGCGACTACAATGAGCAGTTCTTC	CASSRTSGGGDYNEQFF
.	.	TRBV5-1	TRBJ2-3	TGCGCCAGCTACGACAGTGATACGCAGTATTTT	CASYDSDTQYF
TRBD2	.	TRBV29-1	TRBJ2-4	TGCAGCGTTGTTGGGAGGGATAGCAAAAACATTCAGTACTTC	CSVVGRDSKNIQYF
TRBD1	.	TRBV5-1	TRBJ2-3	TGCGCCAGCAGCTTGGGAAACAGGGGAAGGGGCGATACGCAGTATTTT	CASSLGNRGRGDTQYF
.	.	TRBV4-1	TRBJ1-1	TGCGCCAGCAGCCATTGGTCCGCGGAGCACACTGAAGCTTTCTTT	CASSHWSAEHTEAFF
TRBD1	.	TRBV7-9	TRBJ2-3	TGTGCCAGCAGCTTAGGGACAGGGCACACAGATACGCAGTATTTT	CASSLGTGHTDTQYF
.	few	TRBV6-6	TRBJ1-5	TGTGCCAGCAGTTGGGGCAGTGAGAGGCCCCAGCATTTT	CASSWGSERPQHF
TRBD1	.	TRBV9	TRBJ1-2	TGTGCCAGCAGTGTGGAACAGGGGAGGTATGGCTACACCTTC	CASSVEQGRYGYTF
TRBD2	.	TRBV7-2	TRBJ2-2	TGTGCCAGCAGCTTAGCGGCCCTAGCGGGGGGATACACCGGGGAGCTGTTTTTT	CASSLAALAGGYTGELFF
.	.	TRBV11-3	TRBJ1-1	TGTGCCAGCAGCTTATTTGGGGACACTGAAGCTTTCTTT	CASSLFGDTEAFF
TRBD1	.	TRBV5-1	TRBJ1-1	TGCGCCAGCAGCTATACAGGGGCGGAAGCTTTCTTT	CASSYTGAEAFF
.	medium-sized	TRBV5-1	TRBJ2-2	TGCGCCAGCAGCTTGGCCGAAAACACCGGGGAGCTGTTTTTT	CASSLAENTGELFF
.	.	TRBV2	TRBJ1-2	TGTGCCAGCAGTGAGAGCGGAAGAGGCGTTTATGGCTACACCTTC	CASSESGRGVYGYTF
.	once	TRBV6-5	TRBJ2-2	TGTGCCAGCAGTTATCCGCACACCGGGGAGCTGTTTTTT	CASSYPHTGELFF
TRBD1	.	TRBV27	TRBJ1-2	TGTGCCAGCACCTCGACAGGGAAGGATGGCTACACCTTC	CASTSTGKDGYTF
TRBD1	few	TRBV2	TRBJ2-3	TGTGCCAGCAGCCCGGGACAGGGAGCTAGCACAGATACGCAGTATTTT	CASSPGQGASTDTQYF
.	once	TRBV7-8	TRBJ2-7	TGTGCCAGCAGCCGACGGGACTTTTTAAGCGAGCAGTACTTC	CASSRRDFLSEQYF
.	.	TRBV29-1	TRBJ1-2	TGCAGCGTTGGGTTAAAGGGGTCTAACTATGGCTACACCTTC	CSVGLKGSNYGYTF
.	.	TRBV5-1	TRBJ1-4	TGCGCCAGCAGCCCGACGGCCACTGGTGAAAAACTGTTTTTT	CASSPTATGEKLFF
TRBD1	once	TRBV5-1	TRBJ1-4	TGCGCCAGCGGAGCGACAGGGGAAAATGAAAAACTGTTTTTT	CASGATGENEKLFF
.	few	TRBV6-4	TRBJ2-3	TGTGCCAGCAGTGACCGCGACTCCACAGATACGCAGTATTTT	CASSDRDSTDTQYF
.	.	TRBV5-1	TRBJ2-1	TGCGCCAGCAGCGATGGGACGACCTCCTACAATGAGCAGTTCTTC	CASSDGTTSYNEQFF
TRBD1	.	TRBV5-6	TRBJ1-3	TGTGCCAGCAGCTTTCCACAGGGGGCTGCGGGAAACACCATATATTTT	CASSFPQGAAGNTIYF
TRBD1	.	TRBV29-1	TRBJ2-1	TGCAGCGTTGAAGCACAGGGGGTTTACAATGAGCAGTTCTTC	CSVEAQGVYNEQFF
.	few	TRBV2	TRBJ2-5	TGTGCCAGCAATGACCACCCTGGGGCCGAGACCCAGTACTTC	CASNDHPGAETQYF
.	.	TRBV4-3	TRBJ1-2	TGCGCCAGCAGCTCGTCGAAGGGGGGGGGTAACTATGGCTACACCTTC	CASSSSKGGGNYGYTF
.	.	TRBV28	TRBJ2-2	TGTGCCAGCATGGGACGGGGATATCGGAGCACCGGGGAGCTGTTTTTT	CASMGRGYRSTGELFF
.	medium-sized	TRBV27	TRBJ1-5	TGTGCCAGCAGTATTGCTGGGCTAAGCAATCAGCCCCAGCATTTT	CASSIAGLSNQPQHF
TRBD1	.	TRBV2	TRBJ2-7	TGTGCCAGCAAAGAAGGACAGGGGAGCTCCTACGAGCAGTACTTC	CASKEGQGSSYEQYF
TRBD1	.	TRBV7-9	TRBJ1-2	TGTGCCAGCAGCTTGGACAGGGAGGGTGGCTACACCTTC	CASSLDREGGYTF
TRBD2	.	TRBV4-2	TRBJ2-2	TGTGCCAGCAGCCAAGAAAGACTAGCGGCAGGCGGGGAGCTGTTTTTT	CASSQERLAAGGELFF
.	.	TRBV18	TRBJ1-5	TGTGCCAGCTCACCGGACAACAATCAGCCCCAGCATTTT	CASSPDNNQPQHF
TRBD2	.	TRBV5-5	TRBJ2-5	TGTGCCAGCAGCTTCGGGGGGGAGGAGACCCAGTACTTC	CASSFGGEETQYF
TRBD1	medium-sized	TRBV4-3	TRBJ2-7	TGCGCCAGCAGCCAAATGACAGGGTACGAGCAGTACTTC	CASSQMTGYEQYF
TRBD1	once	TRBV9	TRBJ2-5	TGTGCCAGCAGCGTAGCCGGACAGGGAAGGGAGACCCAGTACTTC	CASSVAGQGRETQYF
TRBD1	.	TRBV7-9	TRBJ2-5	TGTGCCAGCAGACGACCAGGGGGAGAGACCCAGTACTTC	CASRRPGGETQYF
.	once	TRBV30	TRBJ1-2	TGTGCCTGGAGTACCCCCGGGGCTAAGCATGGGTATGGCTACACCTTC	CAWSTPGAKHGYGYTF
.	.	TRBV5-1	TRBJ1-5	TGCGCCAGCAGCTTGGATTCCGGGCCCCAGCATTTT	CASSLDSGPQHF
TRBD1	once	TRBV19	TRBJ1-5	TGTGCCAGTAGTATAGAAGGTGGGACAGGGCATCAGCCCCAGCATTTT	CASSIEGGTGHQPQHF
.	.	TRBV6-5	TRBJ1-2	TGTGCCAGCAGTTACTCTCGGACTCTTGAGGGGGGCTACACCTTC	CASSYSRTLEGGYTF